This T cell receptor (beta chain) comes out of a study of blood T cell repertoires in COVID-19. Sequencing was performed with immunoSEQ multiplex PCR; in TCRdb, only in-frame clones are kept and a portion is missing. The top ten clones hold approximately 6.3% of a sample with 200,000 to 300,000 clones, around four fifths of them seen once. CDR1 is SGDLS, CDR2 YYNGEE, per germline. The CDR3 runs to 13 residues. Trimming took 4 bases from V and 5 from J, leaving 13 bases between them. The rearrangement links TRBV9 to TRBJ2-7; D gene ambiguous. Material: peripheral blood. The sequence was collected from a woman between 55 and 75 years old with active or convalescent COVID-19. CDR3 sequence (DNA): TGTGCCAGCAGCCCTCAAAAGAGAGACGAGCAGTACTTC. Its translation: CASSPQKRDEQYF.